The next 28 T cell receptor beta chains were all read from a single sample in a study of blood T cell repertoires in COVID-19. Only in-frame clones appear in the TCRdb table, and some are missing; sequencing was by immunoSEQ multiplex PCR. The sample lists 150,000 to 200,000 clones; about 82% were seen once. Sequencing was performed on peripheral blood. Source of these receptors: a woman in her twenties or thirties with acute or convalescent COVID-19.

The chain employs TRBV7-9 and TRBJ1-4, with D perhaps TRBD1 (5 bases). The CDR3 has 16 amino acids. The V end was cut by 2 bases, the J end by 4 bases, with 14 bases between. The germline CDR1 and CDR2 sequences are SEHNR and FQNEAQ (reference sequence). The CDR3 protein is CASSLMSTGFNEKLFF. DNA of the CDR3: TGTGCCAGCAGCTTAATGAGTACAGGCTTTAATGAAAAACTGTTTTTT.

In its sample, this clone was seen a few times. The chain recombines TRBV4-3 with TRBJ1-3; D is ambiguous. The CDR3 is 14 amino acids. V was trimmed by 1 base and J by 6 bases, leaving 10 bases between them. Germline lookup yields CDR1 LGHNA and CDR2 YSLEER. Here the CDR3 reads CASSQASGTNTIYF. CDR3 sequence (DNA): TGCGCCAGCAGCCAAGCTTCCGGTACAAACACCATATATTTT.

The gene calls are TRBV6-6 and TRBJ1-1, with D uncertain. Germline CDR1 and CDR2: MNHNY and SVGAGI (reference sequence). V was cut by 0 bases and J by 7 bases, with 6 bases left in between. This CDR3 contains 12 residues. CDR3 nucleotide sequence: TGTGCCAGCAGTTACTCCCGAGATGAAGCTTTCTTT. Translating it yields CASSYSRDEAFF.

The CDR3 loop is CASSYSQEQIYEQYF. CDR3 in DNA: TGTGCCAGCAGTTACTCACAGGAGCAAATCTACGAGCAGTACTTC. The V and J genes are TRBV6-5 and TRBJ2-7; D perhaps matches TRBD1 (5 bases). CDR3 size: 15 residues. Trimming took 0 bases from V and 3 from J, leaving 12 bases between them. CDR1 and CDR2 from the germline V gene are MNHEY and SVGAGI.

This chain links TRBV6-2 or TRBV6-3 with TRBJ1-1, with no clear D. V was shortened by 2 bases and J by 6 bases, with 13 bases between the two germline ends. Germline V CDR1 and CDR2: MNHEY, SVGEGT. This CDR3 has 14 amino acids. CDR3 protein: CASSYRLPPAEAFF. CDR3 in DNA: TGTGCCAGCAGTTACCGACTACCTCCCGCTGAAGCTTTCTTT.

This CDR3 reads CASSLRGTGLYEWQYF. DNA of the CDR3: TGTGCCAGCAGTTTACGGGGGACAGGACTCTACGAGTGGCAGTACTTC. This rearrangement joins TRBV27 to TRBJ2-7; 8 bases agree with TRBD1. There are 16 residues in the CDR3. CDR1 is MNHEY and CDR2 is SMNVEV in the germline V gene (reference sequence). V gave up 2 bases and J gave up 9 bases; unmatched junction bases: 15.

Regarding this clone: One junction end disagrees with the germline gene, perhaps due to a read error. In DNA, the CDR3 is TGTGCCAGCAGCCGCTACCCCTATGAGCAGTACTTC. Translation: CASSRYPYEQYF. The rearrangement uses TRBV7-2 and TRBJ2-7; D remains ambiguous. CDR3 length: 12 amino acids. In germline, CDR1 is SGHTA, CDR2 FQGNSA. Using reference TRBV7-2 and TRBJ2-7 for the parts outside the CDR3, the full variable domain is GAGVSQSPSNKVTEKGKDVELRCDPISGHTALYWYRQSLGQGLEFLIYFQGNSAPDKSGLPSDRFSAERTGGSVSTLTIQRTQQEDSAVYLCASSRYPYEQYFGPGTRLTVT.

The chain links TRBV13 to TRBJ2-7, with 8 bases fitting TRBD2. This CDR3 region has 15 residues. CDR1 is PRHDT and CDR2 is FYEKMQ in the germline V gene (reference sequence). V lost 5 bases, J lost 2 bases, and 8 bases stayed unmatched. The CDR3 loop is CASSPRGSGTYEQYF. In nucleotides, the CDR3 is TGTGCCAGCAGCCCCCGGGGTAGCGGGACCTACGAGCAGTACTTC.

This clone occurred a few times. The gene calls are TRBV29-1 and TRBJ1-5, with D maybe TRBD1 (5 bases). The V end lost 5 bases, the J end lost 6 bases, and 14 bases lay between the germline ends. Germline-derived CDR1 and CDR2 are SQVTM and ANQGSEA. There are 13 residues in the CDR3. The CDR3 region is CSVSQGRGQPQHF. The CDR3 DNA follows: TGCAGCGTTTCCCAGGGAAGGGGTCAGCCCCAGCATTTT.

This rearrangement joins TRBV28 to TRBJ1-2; 7 nucleotides match TRBD1. The CDR3 runs 13 residues. Germline assignment: CDR1 MDHEN and CDR2 SYDVKM. The J segment lost 7 bases and the V segment lost 6 bases, leaving 8 bases of the junction unmatched. Here the CDR3 DNA reads TGTGCCAGCAGGGCGACAGGGAACGGTGGCTACACCTTC. Its protein is CASRATGNGGYTF.

CDR3 amino acids: CASIRNTAGTNEKLFF. DNA for the CDR3: TGTGCCAGCATCAGGAATACGGCAGGAACTAATGAAAAACTGTTTTTT. The J gene is TRBJ1-4, the V gene TRBV2; D gene ambiguous. With 7 bases removed from V and 1 base from J, the gap between germline ends came to 16 bases. This CDR3 is 16 amino acids long. Germline V gene lookup returns CDR1 SNHLY and CDR2 FYNNEI.

The chain carries TRBV2 and TRBJ2-7; D is unclear. Germline-derived CDR1 and CDR2 are SNHLY and FYNNEI. V dropped 7 bases and J dropped 4 bases, with 8 bases sitting between them. This CDR3 is built from 11 residues. CDR3 sequence (DNA): TGTGCCAGCAAAATCCAATACGAGCAGTACTTC. It encodes CASKIQYEQYF.

The J gene is TRBJ1-2, the V gene TRBV12-3 or TRBV12-4; 8 bases line up with TRBD1. The CDR3 length is 12 residues. V gave up 5 bases and J gave up 8 bases; unmatched junction bases: 4. The DNA of the CDR3 is TGTGCCAGCAGTGAGACAGGGGAGGGCTACACCTTC. Translation gives CASSETGEGYTF.

The genes are TRBV19 and TRBJ2-1; D gene uncertain. The CDR3 length is 16 residues. Germline lookup yields CDR1 LNHDA and CDR2 SQIVND (reference sequence). The V end was cut by 3 bases, the J end by 0 bases, with 12 bases between. CDR3 bases: TGTGCCAGTAGTATCCGAGACTCGAGCTCCTACAATGAGCAGTTCTTC. This sequence encodes CASSIRDSSSYNEQFF.

This clone was picked up a small number of times. This chain joins TRBV6-5 and TRBJ1-3; tentatively, D is TRBD1 (6 bases). This CDR3 has 15 residues. Germline values: CDR1 MNHEY, CDR2 SVGAGI. V lost 6 bases to trimming and J lost 5 bases, with 17 bases between them. CDR3 amino acids: CASRGAPALRNTIYF. The CDR3 coding sequence is TGTGCCAGCAGGGGGGCTCCTGCATTGCGAAACACCATATATTTT.

This clone was detected a few times. This rearrangement joins TRBV7-2 to TRBJ2-1; D is possibly TRBD2 (5 bases). Germline CDR1 and CDR2: SGHTA and FQGNSA. The CDR3 is 15 residues long. V shed 5 bases and J shed 0 bases, with 11 bases lying between them. CDR3 in DNA: TGTGCCAGCAGCCAGTCAGGAGGCTCCTACAATGAGCAGTTCTTC. It translates to CASSQSGGSYNEQFF. The full variable domain, completed using reference TRBV7-2 and TRBJ2-1, is GAGVSQSPSNKVTEKGKDVELRCDPISGHTALYWYRQSLGQGLEFLIYFQGNSAPDKSGLPSDRFSAERTGGSVSTLTIQRTQQEDSAVYLCASSQSGGSYNEQFFGPGTRLTVL.

The chain links TRBV19 to TRBJ2-3, with TRBD2 matching over 12 bases. This CDR3 contains 13 residues. With V trimmed by 8 bases and J by 3 bases, 0 bases remained unmatched. Germline V gene data show CDR1 as LNHDA and CDR2 as SQIVND (reference sequence). The chain's CDR3 is CASGTSGTDTQYF. CDR3 nucleotide sequence: TGTGCCAGTGGGACTAGCGGGACAGATACGCAGTATTTT.

The genes are TRBV4-1 and TRBJ1-5; weak D call: TRBD1 (5 bases). In germline, CDR1 is MGHRA, CDR2 YSYEKL. CDR3 length equals 14 residues. Trimming removed 5 bases from V and 7 bases from J, with 15 bases in between. The CDR3 spells CASSAGIVGQPQHF. The CDR3 bases are TGCGCCAGCAGCGCAGGGATTGTAGGGCAGCCCCAGCATTTT.

The CDR3 DNA sequence: TGTGCCAGCAGCGTCGCGGGGGGCCCTTCTCAAGAGACCCAGTACTTC. It codes for CASSVAGGPSQETQYF. J is TRBJ2-5 and V is TRBV7-3; TRBD2 matches 8 bases. Trimming at V came to 5 bases and at J to 2 bases, leaving 10 bases not matched to a gene. This CDR3 has 16 amino acids. Per the germline V gene, CDR1 is SGHTA and CDR2 is FQGTGA.

In this sample, this clone turned up once. The genes are TRBV2 and TRBJ1-6; TRBD1 aligns across 8 bases. Germline V gene data show CDR1 as SNHLY and CDR2 as FYNNEI. After removal of 5 bases from V and 6 bases from J, the junction contained 6 bases not matched to a gene. The CDR3 sequence is 15 residues long. The DNA for the CDR3 is TGTGCCAGCAGTTCTGGACAGGGAGTTAATTCACCCCTCCACTTT. This encodes CASSSGQGVNSPLHF.

CDR3 sequence: CATSAGAYEQYF. Written as DNA, the CDR3 is TGTGCCACCAGTGCAGGGGCCTACGAGCAGTACTTC. The chain has TRBV24-1 and TRBJ2-7; possible D gene TRBD1, 6 bases. Trimming cost V 5 bases and J 2 bases, with 6 bases left between them. The CDR3 is made up of 12 amino acids. Germline-derived CDR1 and CDR2 are KGHDR and SFDVKD.

This sequence joins TRBV19 and TRBJ2-7, with 11 bases aligning to TRBD1. Trimming at V came to 3 bases and at J to 7 bases, leaving 5 bases not matched to a gene. Germline-derived CDR1 and CDR2 are LNHDA and SQIVND (reference sequence). The CDR3 is 14 residues long. CDR3 residues: CASSIGQGAWEQYF. In DNA, the CDR3 is TGTGCCAGTAGTATCGGACAGGGGGCCTGGGAGCAGTACTTC.

The J gene is TRBJ2-2, the V gene TRBV15, with D possibly TRBD1 on 7 matching bases. This CDR3 is built from 16 residues. Looked up from germline, CDR1 is LNHNV and CDR2 is YYDKDF (reference sequence). Trimming cost V 8 bases and J 4 bases, with 20 bases left between them. CDR3 sequence reads: CATRPGGRVTTGELFF. The CDR3 region has the DNA TGTGCCACCCGTCCAGGGGGGCGGGTAACCACCGGGGAGCTGTTTTTT.

This clone occurred once. The V gene is TRBV5-1, the J gene TRBJ2-7; 8 bases map to TRBD1. The germline CDR1 and CDR2 sequences are SGHRS and YFSETQ. CDR3 size: 14 residues. The V segment lost 1 base and the J segment 6 bases; nucleotides outside the gene matches: 6. CDR3 loop: CASSLRTGIPEQYF. The CDR3 DNA sequence: TGCGCCAGCAGCTTGAGGACAGGGATTCCCGAGCAGTACTTC.

This sequence joins TRBV6-4 and TRBJ1-1; perhaps TRBD1 as D (5 bases). Germline values: CDR1 MRHNA, CDR2 SNTAGT. The CDR3 has 14 residues. Between the trimmed V and J ends, which lost 3 bases and 2 bases, there was a span of 10 bases. CDR3 sequence reads: CASSEWGVNTEAFF. The DNA of the CDR3 is TGTGCCAGCAGTGAATGGGGGGTCAACACTGAAGCTTTCTTT.

The chain has TRBV6-1 and TRBJ1-5; the D gene is possibly TRBD1 (6 bases). Germline V lookup: CDR1 MNHNS, CDR2 SASEGT. The CDR3 totals 15 residues. V lost 2 bases and J 6 bases, leaving 14 bases between the germline ends. CDR3 DNA sequence: TGTGCCAGCAGTGAAAGTCCAGGGGCGGGTCAGCCCCAGCATTTT. Amino acids: CASSESPGAGQPQHF.

The rearrangement joins TRBV29-1 to TRBJ2-2; 7 nucleotides agree with TRBD1. Germline CDR1 reads SQVTM; CDR2 reads ANQGSEA. The CDR3 runs to 14 residues. The ends lost 2 bases at V and 5 bases at J; junction bases unmatched: 5. This CDR3 reads CSVEKGAGTGELFF. The CDR3 bases are TGCAGCGTTGAAAAGGGGGCCGGGACCGGGGAGCTGTTTTTT.

As regards this clone: Germline is not matched at one junction end, which may reflect a read error. This CDR3 reads CATSRDRAAEKLFF. In DNA, the CDR3 is TGTGCCACCAGCCGAGACAGGGCTGCTGAAAAACTGTTTTTT. The V call is TRBV15, the J call TRBJ1-4, with TRBD1 matching over 7 bases. This CDR3 region has 14 residues. The germline CDR1 and CDR2 sequences are LNHNV and YYDKDF (reference sequence).